The entry below describes one T cell receptor delta chain. The antigen remains undetermined. One base separates it from a far larger clone, so it is likely a read error. This specimen includes other DNA sequences encoding the same CDR3. The sample belongs to a study of delta chains in infants with herpesvirus infections. The overall study: A public fetal Vdelta1/Vgamma8 clonotype was sought in postnatally CMV-infected infants.

Per the germline V gene, CDR1 is TSWWSYY and CDR2 is QGS. There are 21 residues in the CDR3. V lost 2 bases to trimming and J lost 6 bases; unmatched junction nucleotides: 26. Gamma-chain- and delta-chain-specific primers converted PBMC RNA into TCR cDNA. TCRdb reanalyzed the RT-PCR reads using CATT. Of roughly 300 delta-chain clones listed, 55% to 65% were seen once; the top ten hold 90% to 95%. Notes on the study in general: Uninfected infants and those infected after 120 days lacked the public clonotype. The public Vdelta1 clonotype appeared in about 20% of the 18 CMV-infected infants.

The clonotype comes from a human donor who was a Ugandan infant, either HIV-exposed or HIV-unexposed (not recorded which). The chain carries TRDV1 and TRDJ1, with 8 nucleotides matching TRDD3. This specimen was peripheral blood, taken at time point 1 of longitudinal follow-up. This CDR3 is CALGETALHPVLGAEPNKLIF. The CDR3, as DNA: TGTGCTCTTGGGGAAACGGCCCTTCACCCTGTACTGGGGGCCGAACCAAATAAACTCATCTTT.